This T cell receptor (beta chain) was profiled in a study of blood T cell repertoires in COVID-19. Authors' data handling: Amplifying reference gene primers gave estimates of nucleated cell counts. Method: immunoSEQ multiplex PCR; TCRdb's copy keeps in-frame clones and lacks some. V and J calls and clone size are those listed in that table; D and trimming were worked out from the DNA. The sample includes about 330,000 clones, around 88% of them seen just once. V shed 2 bases, J shed 8 bases, and the junction held 6 bases outside the gene matches. The CDR3 has 16 amino acids. CDR1 is PRHDT, CDR2 FYEKMQ, per germline (reference sequence).

The specimen was peripheral blood. J is TRBJ2-1 and V is TRBV13; TRBD2 aligns across 13 bases. This TCR was recovered from a woman aged 50 to 60 with acute or convalescent COVID-19. CDR3 region: CASSLPTSGRRYEQFF. The CDR3 nucleotides read TGTGCCAGCAGCTTACCGACTAGCGGGAGGAGGTATGAGCAGTTCTTC.